The clone carrying this TCR beta chain was seen a handful of times. Antigen unknown. This entry is derived from a study of T cell repertoires in cytomegalovirus infection. About the research overall: Matching HLA type, along with CMV infection, was indicated by public TCR beta signatures. Overall study findings and caveats: Identification of carriers of CMV plus the relevant HLA was achieved through cumulative public TCR beta family frequency. Clonotype analysis showed dominance of the ex vivo response by HLA-C-restricted CMV-specific TCR beta clonotypes.

TCRdb processed the reads anew with MiXCR; each CDR3 protein has one entry. The data contain 310,000 or so distinct CDR3 sequences, about a quarter of them singletons. The TCR originated in a human donor in good health (CMV status not recorded). Some clones in this sample may be carry-over from other donors' samples. Sequenced: PBMCs.

The CDR3 DNA reads TGTGCCAGCAGCTACAGGGGCACGGACAATGAGCAGTTCTTC. Its protein product is CASSYRGTDNEQFF. The chain joins TRBV12-3 or TRBV12-4 to TRBJ2-1; 7 nucleotides line up with TRBD1. This CDR3 is built from 14 residues. V shed 6 bases, J shed 5 bases, and the junction held 7 bases outside the gene matches.